These 8 T cell receptor beta chains originate from one sample sequenced in a study of early T cells in non-severe SARS-CoV-2 infection. TCRdb processed the 5' RACE reads anew with MiXCR; each CDR3 protein has one entry. The profile covers 71,000 or so distinct CDR3 sequences, with around 15% appearing a single time and over 13% taken by the ten largest. The sequencing sample was made of whole blood. These receptor sequences come from an adult who was a healthcare worker with PCR-confirmed SARS-CoV-2 infection or an uninfected control (not recorded which).

J is TRBJ1-2 and V is TRBV6-5; no reliable D call. Germline V gene sequence: CDR1 MNHEY, CDR2 SVGAGI. The CDR3 sequence is 14 residues long. Trimming removed 5 bases from V and 3 bases from J, with 13 bases in between. CDR3 in DNA: TGTGCCAGCAGTCCGCCTGGTAGGGACTATGGCTACACCTTC. This sequence encodes CASSPPGRDYGYTF.

This clonotype came up many times. This chain joins TRBV6-5 and TRBJ2-7; D unresolved. This CDR3 is built from 12 residues. CDR1 is MNHEY and CDR2 is SVGAGI in the germline V gene. V was trimmed by 2 bases and J by 6 bases, leaving 8 bases between them. CDR3 in amino acids: CASSYVLGEQYF. The CDR3 DNA is TGTGCCAGCAGTTACGTGTTGGGCGAGCAGTACTTC.

This clonotype was observed a few times. V usage is TRBV5-6 and J usage is TRBJ1-4; no clear D. The CDR3 loop spans 16 amino acids. Trimming took 3 bases from V and 4 from J, leaving 16 bases between them. Germline V gene lookup returns CDR1 SGHDT and CDR2 YYEEEE. CDR3 sequence: CASSSPGPTYNEKLFF. In DNA, the CDR3 is TGTGCCAGCAGCTCTCCGGGCCCGACCTATAATGAAAAACTGTTTTTT.

In this sample, this clonotype turned up a few times. The gene calls are TRBV6-6 and TRBJ1-5; 8 bases agree with TRBD1. The CDR3 runs to 15 residues. CDR1 and CDR2 from the germline V gene are MNHNY and SVGAGI (reference sequence). J lost 2 bases, V lost 6 bases, and 6 bases had no gene match. In DNA, the CDR3 is TGTGCCAGCAGCTCCCAGGGGGCGGGCAATCAGCCCCAGCATTTT. Its protein is CASSSQGAGNQPQHF.

This clonotype was seen at least ten times. This chain connects TRBV5-6 to TRBJ2-3; perhaps D is TRBD1 or TRBD2 (5 bases each). Germline lookup yields CDR1 SGHDT and CDR2 YYEEEE. With 2 bases removed from V and 0 bases from J, the gap between germline ends came to 10 bases. The CDR3 has 15 amino acids. The CDR3 reads CASSFGTTSTDTQYF. The DNA of the CDR3 is TGTGCCAGCAGCTTTGGGACCACGAGCACAGATACGCAGTATTTT.

This clonotype was observed at least ten times. The chain recombines TRBV5-4 with TRBJ2-2, with D possibly TRBD1 on 5 matching bases. This CDR3 has 14 amino acids. CDR1 and CDR2 (germline): SGHNT, YYREEE (reference sequence). With 3 bases removed from V and 5 bases from J, the gap between germline ends came to 11 bases. The CDR3 here is CASSWGAGTGELFF. The DNA of the CDR3 is TGTGCCAGCAGCTGGGGCGCCGGGACCGGGGAGCTGTTTTTT.

This clonotype occurred many times. The chain employs TRBV29-1 and TRBJ1-5; 8 nucleotides align to TRBD1. There are 13 residues in the CDR3. J gave up 3 bases and V 6 bases, and 4 bases lay outside the gene matches. Germline assignment: CDR1 SQVTM and CDR2 ANQGSEA. The CDR3 sequence is CSVGTGVNQPQHF. CDR3 sequence (DNA): TGCAGCGTCGGGACAGGCGTCAATCAGCCCCAGCATTTT.

The chain couples TRBV12-3 or TRBV12-4 to TRBJ2-1, with unresolved D. Trimming removed 7 bases at V and 9 bases at J, with 16 bases between. CDR3 length: 13 residues. The CDR3 DNA reads as TGTGCCAGCATCTCCCGTGTGGAATTTGAGCAGTTCTTC. Protein: CASISRVEFEQFF.